Listed below are T cell receptor beta chains from one sample, sequenced in a study of cytomegalovirus exposure and HLA in healthy donors. Generated by immunoSEQ multiplex PCR, the TCRdb table keeps only in-frame clones and is missing some. The sample shows about 140,000 clones, 70% to 85% of them seen only once. Sequencing used PBMCs. These receptors all stem from a woman in her 40s in good health and CMV-seronegative. Both conserved end residues are part of each CDR3. A D gene is named only where the DNA matches it firmly. The size field is filled for only some rows; it gives once, few, many or a size class.

DNA	CDR3	D	size	J	V
TGTGCCAGCAGTCGGGACAGCTACACACTCAATGAGCAGTTCTTC	CASSRDSYTLNEQFF	TRBD1	NA	TRBJ2-1	TRBV5-8
TGCGCCAGCAGCTTGTCTGCGGGGGGTGACGAGCAGTACTTC	CASSLSAGGDEQYF	TRBD2	NA	TRBJ2-7	TRBV5-1
TGTGCCAGCAGCGTAGTAGCAGCGGGATCGAACACCGGGGAGCTGTTTTTT	CASSVVAAGSNTGELFF	TRBD2	NA	TRBJ2-2	TRBV9
TGTGCCAGCAGTGAAGGACAGGGCAGCTATGGCTACACCTTC	CASSEGQGSYGYTF	TRBD1	few	TRBJ1-2	TRBV6-1
TGCGCCAGCAGCCAAGTCTCCGCCAACAGGGAAAACTATGGCTACACCTTC	CASSQVSANRENYGYTF	NA	NA	TRBJ1-2	TRBV4-3
TGTGCCAGCAGTTTAAAGGTAGCAGAGACCCAGTACTTC	CASSLKVAETQYF	NA	NA	TRBJ2-5	TRBV27
TGTGCCAGCAGCGGAGGACTAGCGGGAGGGCCCCACGAGCAGTACTTC	CASSGGLAGGPHEQYF	TRBD2	NA	TRBJ2-7	TRBV5-4
TGCGCCAGCAGCTTGGATCAGGGAATGAACACTGAAGCTTTCTTT	CASSLDQGMNTEAFF	NA	NA	TRBJ1-1	TRBV5-1
TGTGCCAGCACCAGACTAGCGGGAGGGCCGGAGTACGAGCAGTACTTC	CASTRLAGGPEYEQYF	TRBD2	NA	TRBJ2-7	TRBV7-9
TGTGCCAGCAGCCAAGAGGGGGGGGTAGCGGGAGTCTGGGAGACCCAGTACTTC	CASSQEGGVAGVWETQYF	TRBD2	NA	TRBJ2-5	TRBV4-2
TGTGCCAGCAGTTACGGAAGCAGGAATTCCTACGAGCAGTACTTC	CASSYGSRNSYEQYF	NA	NA	TRBJ2-7	TRBV6-6
TGTGCCAGCAGTTACTCGGGAGCGTACGAGCAGTACTTC	CASSYSGAYEQYF	NA	NA	TRBJ2-7	TRBV6-5
TGCGCCAGCAGCCTAGACAGGGCTAGGGAGACCCAGTACTTC	CASSLDRARETQYF	TRBD1	NA	TRBJ2-5	TRBV4-1
TGTGCCAGCAGCTTGGCTAGCGGGGGTACATACTACGAGCAGTACTTC	CASSLASGGTYYEQYF	TRBD2	NA	TRBJ2-7	TRBV5-4
TGTGCCAGCCAGCGTGGCCCGCGCTACGAGCAGTACTTC	CASQRGPRYEQYF	NA	NA	TRBJ2-7	TRBV14